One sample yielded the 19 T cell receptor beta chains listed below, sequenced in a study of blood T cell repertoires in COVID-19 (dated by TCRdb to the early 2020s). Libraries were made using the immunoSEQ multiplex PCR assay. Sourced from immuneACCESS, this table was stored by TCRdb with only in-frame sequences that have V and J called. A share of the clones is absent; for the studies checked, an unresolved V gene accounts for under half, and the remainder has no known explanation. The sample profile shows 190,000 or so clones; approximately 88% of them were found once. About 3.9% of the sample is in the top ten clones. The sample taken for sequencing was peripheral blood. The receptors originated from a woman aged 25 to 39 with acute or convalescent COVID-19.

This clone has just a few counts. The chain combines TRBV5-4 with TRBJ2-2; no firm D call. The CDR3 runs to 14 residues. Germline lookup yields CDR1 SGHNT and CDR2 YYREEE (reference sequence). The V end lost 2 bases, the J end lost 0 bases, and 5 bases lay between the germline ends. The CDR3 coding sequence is TGTGCCAGCAGCTTTTCGGCGAACACCGGGGAGCTGTTTTTT. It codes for CASSFSANTGELFF. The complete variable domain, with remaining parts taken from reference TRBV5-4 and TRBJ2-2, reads ETGVTQSPTHLIKTRGQQVTLRCSSQSGHNTVSWYQQALGQGPQFIFQYYREEENGRGNFPPRFSGLQFPNYSSELNVNALELDDSALYLCASSFSANTGELFFGEGSRLTVL.

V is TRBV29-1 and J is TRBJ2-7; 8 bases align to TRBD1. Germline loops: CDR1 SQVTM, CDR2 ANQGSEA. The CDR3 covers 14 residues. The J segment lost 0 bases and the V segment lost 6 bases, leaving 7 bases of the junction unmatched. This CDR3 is CSVVDRGSSYEQYF. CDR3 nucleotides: TGCAGCGTCGTAGACAGGGGAAGCTCCTACGAGCAGTACTTC.

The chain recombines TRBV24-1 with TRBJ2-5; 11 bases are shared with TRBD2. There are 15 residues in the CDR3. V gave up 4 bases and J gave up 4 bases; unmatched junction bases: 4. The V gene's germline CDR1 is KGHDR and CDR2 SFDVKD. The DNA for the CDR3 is TGTGCCACCAGTGACCCCGGACTAGCGGGAGAGACCCAGTACTTC. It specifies CATSDPGLAGETQYF.

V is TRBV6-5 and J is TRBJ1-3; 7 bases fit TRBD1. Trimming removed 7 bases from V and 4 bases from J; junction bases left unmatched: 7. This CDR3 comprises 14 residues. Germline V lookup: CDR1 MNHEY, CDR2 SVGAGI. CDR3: CASKPDRTGNTIYF. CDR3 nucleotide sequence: TGTGCCAGCAAACCGGACAGGACCGGAAACACCATATATTTT.

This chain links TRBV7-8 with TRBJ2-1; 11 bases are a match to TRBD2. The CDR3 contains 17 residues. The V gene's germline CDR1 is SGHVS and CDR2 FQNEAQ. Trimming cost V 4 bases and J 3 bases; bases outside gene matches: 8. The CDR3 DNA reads TGTGCCAGCAGCTCCCGGATAGCGGGAGGGCGCTACAATGAGCAGTTCTTC. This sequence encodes CASSSRIAGGRYNEQFF.

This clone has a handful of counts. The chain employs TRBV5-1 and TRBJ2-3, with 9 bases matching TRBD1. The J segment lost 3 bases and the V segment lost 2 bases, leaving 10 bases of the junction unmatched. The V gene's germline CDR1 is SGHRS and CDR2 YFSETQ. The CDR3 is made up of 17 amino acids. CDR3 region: CASSFPLDRGITDTQYF. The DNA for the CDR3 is TGCGCCAGCAGCTTCCCTTTGGACAGGGGAATTACAGATACGCAGTATTTT.

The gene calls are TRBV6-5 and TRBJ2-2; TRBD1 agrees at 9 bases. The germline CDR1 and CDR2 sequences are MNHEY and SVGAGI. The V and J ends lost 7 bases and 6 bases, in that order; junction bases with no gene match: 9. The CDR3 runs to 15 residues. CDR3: CASTLLRTGAGELFF. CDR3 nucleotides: TGTGCCAGCACCCTCCTAAGGACAGGGGCCGGGGAGCTGTTTTTT.

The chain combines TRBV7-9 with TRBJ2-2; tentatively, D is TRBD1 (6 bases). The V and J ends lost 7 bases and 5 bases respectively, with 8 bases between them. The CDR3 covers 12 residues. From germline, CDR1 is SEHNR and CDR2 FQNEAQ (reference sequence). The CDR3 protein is CASKGETGELFF. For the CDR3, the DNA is TGTGCCAGCAAGGGGGAGACCGGGGAGCTGTTTTTT.

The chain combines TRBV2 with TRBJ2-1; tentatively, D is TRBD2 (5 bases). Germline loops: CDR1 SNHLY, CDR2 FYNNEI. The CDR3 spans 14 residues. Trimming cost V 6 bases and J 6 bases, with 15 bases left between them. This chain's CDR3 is CASRTEAGVNEQFF. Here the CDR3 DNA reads TGTGCCAGCAGGACGGAGGCTGGAGTCAATGAGCAGTTCTTC.

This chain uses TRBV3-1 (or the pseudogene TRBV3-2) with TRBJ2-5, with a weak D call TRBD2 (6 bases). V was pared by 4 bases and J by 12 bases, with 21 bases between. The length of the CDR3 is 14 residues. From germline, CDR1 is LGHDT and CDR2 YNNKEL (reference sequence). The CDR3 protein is CASSLRTNYLKEYF. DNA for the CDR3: TGTGCCAGCAGCCTTCGGACTAACTATCTTAAGGAGTACTTC.

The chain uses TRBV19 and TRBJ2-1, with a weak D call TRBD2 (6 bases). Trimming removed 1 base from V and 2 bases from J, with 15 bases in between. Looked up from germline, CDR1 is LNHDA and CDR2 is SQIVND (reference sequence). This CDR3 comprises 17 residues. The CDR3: CASSIVGTVAAYNEQFF. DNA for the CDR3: TGTGCCAGTAGTATAGTGGGGACCGTAGCGGCCTACAATGAGCAGTTCTTC.

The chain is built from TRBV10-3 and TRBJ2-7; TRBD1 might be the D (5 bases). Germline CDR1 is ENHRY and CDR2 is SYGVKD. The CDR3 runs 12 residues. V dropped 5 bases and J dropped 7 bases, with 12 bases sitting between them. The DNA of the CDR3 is TGTGCCATCAGTAAGACTGCAGGGGAGCAGTACTTC. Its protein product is CAISKTAGEQYF.

The DNA of the CDR3 is TGCGCCAGCAGTGAGGGGGGGTCGAGGTCTGAAGCTTTCTTT. Protein: CASSEGGSRSEAFF. The chain recombines TRBV10-1 with TRBJ1-1, with D possibly matching TRBD1 (5 bases). The V gene's germline CDR1 is WNHNN and CDR2 SYGVQD (reference sequence). This CDR3 is 14 amino acids long. V was trimmed by 2 bases and J by 6 bases, leaving 13 bases between them.

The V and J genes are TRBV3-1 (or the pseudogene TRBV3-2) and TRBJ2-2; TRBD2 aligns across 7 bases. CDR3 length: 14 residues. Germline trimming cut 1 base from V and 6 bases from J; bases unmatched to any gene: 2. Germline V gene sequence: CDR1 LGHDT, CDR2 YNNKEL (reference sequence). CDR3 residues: CASSQGTRPGELFF. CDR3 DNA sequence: TGTGCCAGCAGCCAAGGGACTAGGCCCGGGGAGCTGTTTTTT.

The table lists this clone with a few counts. CDR3 sequence reads: CASSIPNGGNTIYF. CDR3 coding DNA: TGTGCCAGTAGTATTCCCAACGGTGGAAACACCATATATTTT. This chain connects TRBV19 to TRBJ1-3; D not certain. Looked up from germline, CDR1 is LNHDA and CDR2 is SQIVND (reference sequence). This CDR3 is 14 amino acids long. V was pared by 3 bases and J by 3 bases, with 9 bases between.

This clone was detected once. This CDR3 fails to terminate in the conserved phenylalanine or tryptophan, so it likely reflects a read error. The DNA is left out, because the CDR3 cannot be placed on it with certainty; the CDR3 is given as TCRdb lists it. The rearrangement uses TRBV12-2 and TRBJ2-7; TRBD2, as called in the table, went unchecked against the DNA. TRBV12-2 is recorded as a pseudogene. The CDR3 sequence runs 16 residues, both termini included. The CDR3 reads CASRLAQTGTSGIHLS.

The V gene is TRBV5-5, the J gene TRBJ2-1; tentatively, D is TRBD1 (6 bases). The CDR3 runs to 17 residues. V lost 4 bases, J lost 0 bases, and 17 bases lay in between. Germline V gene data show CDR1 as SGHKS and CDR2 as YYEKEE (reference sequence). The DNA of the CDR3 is TGTGCCAGCAGCCTCAGGGGCCTACAGAGCTCCTACAATGAGCAGTTCTTC. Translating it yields CASSLRGLQSSYNEQFF. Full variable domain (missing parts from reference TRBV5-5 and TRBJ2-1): DAGVTQSPTHLIKTRGQQVTLRCSPISGHKSVSWYQQVLGQGPQFIFQYYEKEERGRGNFPDRFSARQFPNYSSELNVNALLLGDSALYLCASSLRGLQSSYNEQFFGPGTRLTVL.

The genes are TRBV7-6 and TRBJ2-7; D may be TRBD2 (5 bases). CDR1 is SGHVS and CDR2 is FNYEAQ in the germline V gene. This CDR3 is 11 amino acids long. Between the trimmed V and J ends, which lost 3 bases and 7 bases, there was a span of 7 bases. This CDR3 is CASSFSGEQYF. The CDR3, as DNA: TGTGCCAGCAGCTTTTCGGGAGAGCAGTACTTC.

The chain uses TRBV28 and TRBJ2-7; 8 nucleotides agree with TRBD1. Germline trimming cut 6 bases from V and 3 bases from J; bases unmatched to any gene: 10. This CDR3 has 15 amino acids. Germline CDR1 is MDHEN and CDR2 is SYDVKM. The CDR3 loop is CASRRLGQVNYEQYF. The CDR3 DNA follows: TGTGCCAGCAGACGACTGGGACAGGTAAACTACGAGCAGTACTTC.